This T cell receptor beta chain stems from a study of CD8 T cells in Susac syndrome. Overall study context: When blood was drawn, patients with Susac syndrome were on intravenous immunoglobulin alone, on corticosteroids, or therapy-naive.

Negative isolation yielded CD8+ and CD4+ T cells; FACS enriched TEMRA cells. The CDR3 runs 13 residues. CDR1 is SEHNR, CDR2 FQNEAQ, per germline (reference sequence). The ends were cut back, 5 bases at V and 5 bases at J, with 12 bases in the middle. Roughly 0.5 to 1 ug RNA was reverse transcribed with random hexamers. Using its own MiXCR run on the immunoSEQ multiplex PCR reads, TCRdb lists one record per CDR3 protein. The top ten hold about 0.18% of the sample, which has about 130,000 distinct CDR3 sequences, about 95% seen once. The sequencing input was CD8+ T cells from PBMCs. The rearrangement links TRBV7-9 to TRBJ2-5; D is perhaps TRBD2 (5 bases). The receptor was isolated from a human donor with Susac syndrome. This CDR3 is CASSPERRETQYF. The CDR3 bases are TGTGCCAGCAGCCCAGAGAGGAGGGAGACCCAGTACTTC. The full variable domain, in which reference TRBV7-9 and TRBJ2-5 provide the parts outside the CDR3, is DTGVSQNPRHKITKRGQNVTFRCDPISEHNRLYWYRQTLGQGPEFLTYFQNEAQLEKSRLLSDRFSAERPKGSFSTLEIQRTEQGDSAMYLCASSPERRETQYFGPGTRLLVL.